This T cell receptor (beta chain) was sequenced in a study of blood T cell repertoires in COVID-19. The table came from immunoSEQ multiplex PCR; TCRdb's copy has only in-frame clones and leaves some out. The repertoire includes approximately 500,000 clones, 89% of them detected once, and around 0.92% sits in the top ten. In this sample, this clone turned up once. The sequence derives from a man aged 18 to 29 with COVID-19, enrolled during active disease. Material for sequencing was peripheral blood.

CDR3 sequence reads: CAWSVRATYEQYF. DNA of the CDR3: TGTGCCTGGAGTGTGAGGGCCACCTACGAGCAGTACTTC. This sequence joins TRBV30 and TRBJ2-7, with D possibly being TRBD2 (5 bases). The CDR3 totals 13 residues. The germline CDR1 and CDR2 sequences are GTSNPN and SVGIG (reference sequence). Between the trimmed V and J ends, which lost 0 bases and 2 bases, there was a span of 8 bases.